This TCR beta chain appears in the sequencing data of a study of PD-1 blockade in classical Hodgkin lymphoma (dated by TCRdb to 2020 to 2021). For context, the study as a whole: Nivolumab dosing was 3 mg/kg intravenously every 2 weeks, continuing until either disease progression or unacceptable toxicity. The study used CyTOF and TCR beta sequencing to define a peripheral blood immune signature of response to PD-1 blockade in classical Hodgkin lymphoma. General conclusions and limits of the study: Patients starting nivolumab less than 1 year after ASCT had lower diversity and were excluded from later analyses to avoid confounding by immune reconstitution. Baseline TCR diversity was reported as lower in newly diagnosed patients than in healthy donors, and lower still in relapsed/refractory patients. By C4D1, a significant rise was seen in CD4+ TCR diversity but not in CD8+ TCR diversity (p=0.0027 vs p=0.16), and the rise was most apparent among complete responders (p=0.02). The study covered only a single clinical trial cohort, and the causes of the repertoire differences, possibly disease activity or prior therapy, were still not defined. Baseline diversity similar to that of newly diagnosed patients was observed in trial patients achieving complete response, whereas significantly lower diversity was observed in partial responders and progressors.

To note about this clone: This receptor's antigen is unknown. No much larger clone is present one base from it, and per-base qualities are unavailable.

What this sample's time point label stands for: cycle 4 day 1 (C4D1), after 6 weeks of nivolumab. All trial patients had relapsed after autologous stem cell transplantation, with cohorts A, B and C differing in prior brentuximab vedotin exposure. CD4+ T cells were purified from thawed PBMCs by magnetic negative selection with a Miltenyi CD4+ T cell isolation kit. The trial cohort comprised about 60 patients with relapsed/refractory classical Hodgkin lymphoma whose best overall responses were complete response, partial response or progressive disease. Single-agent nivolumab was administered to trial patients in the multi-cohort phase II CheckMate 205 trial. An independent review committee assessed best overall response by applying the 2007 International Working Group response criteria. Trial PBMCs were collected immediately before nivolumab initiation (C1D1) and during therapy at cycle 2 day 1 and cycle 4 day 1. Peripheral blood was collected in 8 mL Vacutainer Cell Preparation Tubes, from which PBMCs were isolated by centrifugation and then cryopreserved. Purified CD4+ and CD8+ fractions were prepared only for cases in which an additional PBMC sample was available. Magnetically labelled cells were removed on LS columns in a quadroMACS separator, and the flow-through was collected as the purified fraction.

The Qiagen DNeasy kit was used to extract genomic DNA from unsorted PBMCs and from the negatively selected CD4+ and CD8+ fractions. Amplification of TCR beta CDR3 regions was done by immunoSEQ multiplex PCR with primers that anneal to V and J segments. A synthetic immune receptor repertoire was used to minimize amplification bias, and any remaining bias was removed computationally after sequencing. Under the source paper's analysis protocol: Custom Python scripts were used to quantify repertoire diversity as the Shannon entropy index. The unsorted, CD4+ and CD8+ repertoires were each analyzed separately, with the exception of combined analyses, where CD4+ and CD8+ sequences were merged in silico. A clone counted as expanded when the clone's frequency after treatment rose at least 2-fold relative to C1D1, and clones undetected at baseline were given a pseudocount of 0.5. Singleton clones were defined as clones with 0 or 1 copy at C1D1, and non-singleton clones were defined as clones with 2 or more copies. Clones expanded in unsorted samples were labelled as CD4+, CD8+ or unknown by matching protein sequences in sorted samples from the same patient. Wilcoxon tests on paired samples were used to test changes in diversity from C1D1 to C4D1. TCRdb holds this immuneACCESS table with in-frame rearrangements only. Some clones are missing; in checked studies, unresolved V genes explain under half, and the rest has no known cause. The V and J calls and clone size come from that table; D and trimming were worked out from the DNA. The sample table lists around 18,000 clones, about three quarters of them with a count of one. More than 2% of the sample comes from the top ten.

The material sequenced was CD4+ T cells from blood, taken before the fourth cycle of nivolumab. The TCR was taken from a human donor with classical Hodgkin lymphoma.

The CDR3 loop reads CASSWGLAGSYEQYF. The DNA sequence follows: TGTGCCAGCAGTTGGGGACTAGCGGGAAGCTACGAGCAGTACTTC. The chain joins TRBV27 to TRBJ2-7, and 13 junction bases match TRBD2. The V end gives up 4 bases and the J end 3 bases, leaving 3 bases in the junction not matched to a gene. CDR1 MNHEY and CDR2 SMNVEV were looked up in the germline V gene (reference sequence). Measured from the cysteine to the phenylalanine, the CDR3 is 15 residues long. Left in the record is the CDR3 DNA by itself, 45 bases read in frame from the first base.